The source of this T cell receptor (beta chain) is a study of Graves' ophthalmopathy and Graves' hyperthyroidism (dated by TCRdb to between 2017 and 2018). Notes on the research overall: Peripheral blood samples were taken at the time of initial diagnosis, before any treatment was given. To tell Graves' ophthalmopathy apart from Graves' hyperthyroidism, and to predict which patients would progress to ophthalmopathy, the study relied on TCR beta repertoire signatures. In total, over 130 blood samples were TCR-sequenced: around 42 ophthalmopathy, 80 or so hyperthyroidism and around 17 hyperthyroidism-to-ophthalmopathy patients. To explore V-J signatures that distinguish ophthalmopathy from hyperthyroidism, a discovery set of roughly 98 patients was enrolled, made up of 43 with ophthalmopathy and 57 with stable hyperthyroidism. The independent validation cohort included under 20 hyperthyroidism patients plus 17 patients who later progressed from hyperthyroidism to ophthalmopathy. In about 6 hyperthyroidism patients, T-cell repertoires of thyroid tissue and blood were compared. Following sampling, methimazole starting at 30 mg daily was administered to hyperthyroidism patients, and high-dose intravenous methylprednisolone was administered to ophthalmopathy patients. The 100 or so discovery patients were divided at random into training and test sets in a 7:3 ratio.

Study-wide findings and limitations: No statistical method was used to predetermine the sample size, and group allocation was not hidden from the investigators. The 13-signature model separated ophthalmopathy from stable hyperthyroidism with around 90% sensitivity and approximately 83% specificity in cross-validation, and 80%/75% in the test set. In validation, the model predicted ophthalmopathy progression with more than 70% sensitivity and around 72% specificity; eleven to twelve predicted patients were CT-confirmed with GO in a median of about 6.1 months. Most of the expanded thyroid clonotypes with a frequency above 0.001 were also detected in blood, and it was suggested that the thyroid immune response may be reflected by blood repertoires.

From its cysteine to its phenylalanine, the CDR3 spans 12 amino acids. Just the 36-base CDR3 DNA is kept, in frame starting at base 1. From a lookup of the germline V gene, CDR1 and CDR2 are MNHEY and SVGEGT. V sheds 2 bases and J sheds 8 bases, leaving 9 bases between their ends. For repertoire sequencing, the TCR beta CDR3 regions were amplified from RNA transcripts. The first round was an RT-PCR using HTBI primers with the Qiagen OneStep RT-PCR kit, and this first round was followed by a second-round multiplex PCR, then size selection and purification. Libraries were sequenced on an Illumina HiSeq2000 using paired-end 100 bp reads. The original methods were these. SOAPnuke was used to process the reads, removing any read that contained adapters or uncalled bases, had a mean Phred below 15, or lacked an exact match to the constant primer or identifier. COPE v1.2.5 was used to merge high-quality paired reads. Each unique nucleotide sequence was treated as a clonotype, and MiTCR v1.1 was used to align the clonotypes to the IMGT TRB V, D and J references. Only V-J combinations with frequency above 0.0001 were analysed, covering approximately 99% of repertoires. For each V-J combination, a TCR clonal expansion and chaos score was defined as the ratio of F50 clonal expansion to chaos observed in the TCRdist matrix. Welch's t-statistics and random forest were used to reduce the features to about a dozen V-J combinations, which were then used as input to a naive Bayes classifier. Thyroid-blood repertoire similarity was quantified with the Morisita-Horn index. The public sequencing data were trimmed at Q25 with fastp and processed into clonotypes with MiXCR by TCRdb, which kept only in-frame beta chains. Rows merge per CDR3 protein into single entries with the most common DNA and genes. TCRdb's processing, not the authors', yielded these V and J calls. This sample comprises about 380,000 distinct CDR3 sequences, approximately 15% of them detected only once. The top ten clonotypes cover 5.5% to 7% of the sample.

This clonotype was observed at least ten times. The antigen it recognizes is unknown. Base qualities are not at hand, and no much larger clone is one base apart. Hyperthyroidism was considered stable if no progression to ophthalmopathy occurred within 18 months of follow-up. Patients with hyperthyroidism were aged 18 to 65 years, had been newly diagnosed, and had a disease duration of less than 2 months. Patients were excluded if they had other autoimmune diseases, uncontrolled infections, pregnancy or lactation. Clinical symptoms, serum thyroxine, TRAb, thyroid ultrasound and orbital computed tomography were used for diagnosis. Using Ficoll-Paque density gradient centrifugation, PBMCs were isolated from 10 ml of fresh peripheral blood. Total RNA was extracted using Trizol reagent, and RNA quality was checked on an Agilent 2100 Bioanalyzer.

The rearrangement joined TRBV6-2 or TRBV6-3 to TRBJ1-1, and TRBD1 may be the D gene, going by 6 matching bases. The sequencing input was peripheral blood. This receptor was obtained from a young woman with stable Graves' hyperthyroidism. Donor details come from another sample of the same person, matched by shared clones. The CDR3 in this case is CASSYATGEAFF. The DNA sequence is given as TGTGCCAGCAGTTACGCGACAGGCGAAGCTTTCTTT.